These 30 T cell receptor beta chains were sequenced from one sample in a study of shared clonotypes between healthy human individuals. Libraries were prepared by immunoSEQ multiplex PCR; TCRdb keeps only in-frame clonotypes and omits some of them. The repertoire holds around 2,100,000 clones, around 96% seen once, with 0.9% to 1.5% in the top ten. Naive CD8 cells, CD45RO-negative and positively selected for CCR7, excluded terminally differentiated effector memory CD45RA+ cells. Sequenced: naive CD8+ T cells sorted from blood. The receptors derive from a man younger than 30 in good health.

The chain links TRBV6-5 to TRBJ1-5; no clear D gene. CDR3 length equals 15 residues. CDR1 and CDR2 from the germline V gene are MNHEY and SVGAGI. V shed 5 bases and J shed 0 bases, with 11 bases lying between them. The DNA for the CDR3 is TGTGCCAGCAGTGGAGGCGAAATTAGCAATCAGCCCCAGCATTTT. Residues: CASSGGEISNQPQHF.

The chain is built from TRBV5-6 and TRBJ2-7, with TRBD2 matching over 12 bases. The junction had 10 bases not matched to a gene; V was cut back by 3 bases and J by 6 bases. The V gene's germline CDR1 is SGHDT and CDR2 YYEEEE. This CDR3 spans 16 amino acids. The CDR3 coding sequence is TGTGCCAGCAGCTCGTCGACTAGCGGGAGTTTCGGCGAGCAGTACTTC. Protein product: CASSSSTSGSFGEQYF.

This chain connects TRBV5-8 to TRBJ1-2; no reliable D call. Germline CDR1 is SGHTS and CDR2 is YDEGEE. Between the trimmed V and J ends, which lost 6 bases and 1 base, there was a span of 19 bases. The length of the CDR3 is 16 residues. This CDR3 reads CASTLGEAGDNYGYTF. Here the CDR3 DNA reads TGTGCCAGCACCCTTGGGGAGGCAGGAGATAACTATGGCTACACCTTC.

The CDR3, as DNA: TGTGCCAGCAGTCCCTTAGCGGGGCCAACCTACGAGCAGTACTTC. It is translated as CASSPLAGPTYEQYF. The genes are TRBV27 and TRBJ2-7; 8 positions match TRBD2. The germline V gene has CDR1 MNHEY and CDR2 SMNVEV (reference sequence). The CDR3 runs to 15 residues. The trim removed 5 bases at V and 2 bases at J, leaving 8 bases unmatched.

This chain connects TRBV4-1 to TRBJ2-1; D is possibly TRBD2 (5 bases). Trimming took off 0 bases at V and 0 bases at J, with 15 bases between the two ends. CDR1 is MGHRA and CDR2 is YSYEKL in the germline V gene. The CDR3 totals 18 residues. The CDR3 sequence: CASSQDSIRTSSYNEQFF. The CDR3 DNA is TGCGCCAGCAGCCAAGATAGTATCCGGACTTCCTCCTACAATGAGCAGTTCTTC.

The chain is built from TRBV4-1 and TRBJ1-6, with 7 bases lining up with TRBD1. The CDR3 sequence is 16 residues long. Per germline, CDR1 MGHRA and CDR2 YSYEKL. V lost 2 bases, J lost 5 bases, and 6 bases stayed unmatched. CDR3: CASSQPRTGNNSPLHF. As DNA, the CDR3 is TGCGCCAGCAGCCAACCCCGGACAGGCAATAATTCACCCCTCCACTTT.

The V and J genes are TRBV11-2 and TRBJ2-7; D unresolved. The CDR3 covers 16 residues. The germline gives CDR1 SGHAT, CDR2 FQNNGV. The germline V and J ends were trimmed by 0 bases and 1 base, with 13 bases remaining between them. CDR3 DNA sequence: TGTGCCAGCAGCTTAGACCTCGGGTCTCCGTCCTACGAGCAGTACTTC. This encodes CASSLDLGSPSYEQYF. Full variable domain (remainder filled in from reference TRBV11-2 and TRBJ2-7): EAGVAQSPRYKIIEKRQSVAFWCNPISGHATLYWYQQILGQGPKLLIQFQNNGVVDDSQLPKDRFSAERLKGVDSTLKIQPAKLEDSAVYLCASSLDLGSPSYEQYFGPGTRLTVT.

V is TRBV6-5 and J is TRBJ2-6; D is ambiguous. Trimming stripped 6 bases from V and 2 bases from J, with 8 bases between. CDR3 length equals 14 residues. CDR1 and CDR2 (germline): MNHEY, SVGAGI. The CDR3, as DNA: TGTGCCAGCAGAAGCGTCACTGGGGCCAACGTCCTGACTTTC. It codes for CASRSVTGANVLTF.

This chain uses TRBV2 with TRBJ1-5, with 10 positions matching TRBD1. Germline V gene sequence: CDR1 SNHLY, CDR2 FYNNEI. The J segment lost 9 bases and the V segment lost 0 bases, leaving 8 bases of the junction unmatched. The CDR3 spans 16 residues. CDR3 in amino acids: CASSEARTGGARPQHF. In nucleotides, the CDR3 is TGTGCCAGCAGTGAAGCGAGGACAGGGGGTGCTAGGCCCCAGCATTTT. The full variable domain, with the rest looked up from reference TRBV2 and TRBJ1-5, is EPEVTQTPSHQVTQMGQEVILRCVPISNHLYFYWYRQILGQKVEFLVSFYNNEISEKSEIFDDQFSVERPDGSNFTLKIRSTKLEDSAMYFCASSEARTGGARPQHFGDGTRLSIL.

Regarding this clone: The sample holds other DNA sequences that translate to the same CDR3. This sequence joins TRBV27 and TRBJ1-1; 9 nucleotides align to TRBD1. CDR3 length: 14 amino acids. Looked up from germline, CDR1 is MNHEY and CDR2 is SMNVEV (reference sequence). V gave up 5 bases and J gave up 4 bases; unmatched junction bases: 5. The CDR3 sequence: CASSLGTGTTEAFF. The CDR3 DNA reads TGTGCCAGCAGTCTAGGGACAGGGACCACTGAAGCTTTCTTT.

V is TRBV11-2 and J is TRBJ1-1, with D unclear. From germline, CDR1 is SGHAT and CDR2 FQNNGV. The CDR3 spans 13 residues. The V end lost 1 base, the J end lost 4 bases, and 7 bases lay between the germline ends. The CDR3 coding sequence is TGTGCCAGCAGCTTAGCGGCAGGCACTGAAGCTTTCTTT. It encodes CASSLAAGTEAFF.

Worth noting for this clone: Additional DNA sequences in this sample encode the identical CDR3. The chain uses TRBV19 and TRBJ1-1, with D unresolved. Germline values: CDR1 LNHDA, CDR2 SQIVND (reference sequence). V was shortened by 3 bases and J by 0 bases, with 5 bases between the two germline ends. The CDR3 contains 13 residues. The DNA of the CDR3 is TGTGCCAGTAGTATCATACTGAACACTGAAGCTTTCTTT. Protein sequence: CASSIILNTEAFF.

This chain connects TRBV14 to TRBJ2-3; 9 nucleotides align to TRBD2. With V trimmed by 0 bases and J by 4 bases, 5 bases remained unmatched. CDR3 size: 16 residues. The germline V gene encodes CDR1 SGHDN and CDR2 FVKESK. For the CDR3, the DNA is TGTGCCAGCAGCCAAGAAAGCGGGAGGTTTCCAGATACGCAGTATTTT. Translation gives CASSQESGRFPDTQYF. Full variable domain (outside the CDR3, taken from reference TRBV14 and TRBJ2-3): EAGVTQFPSHSVIEKGQTVTLRCDPISGHDNLYWYRRVMGKEIKFLLHFVKESKQDESGMPNNRFLAERTGGTYSTLKVQPAELEDSGVYFCASSQESGRFPDTQYFGPGTRLTVL.

Notes on this clone: This CDR3 is also generated by other DNA sequences in the sample. J is TRBJ2-7 and V is TRBV11-2; D ambiguous. From germline, CDR1 is SGHAT and CDR2 FQNNGV. Trimming cost V 5 bases and J 2 bases, with 7 bases left between them. CDR3 length: 12 residues. The CDR3: CASSPPTYEQYF. In DNA form, the CDR3 reads TGTGCCAGCAGCCCGCCCACCTACGAGCAGTACTTC.

The rearrangement joins TRBV18 to TRBJ2-7; 9 bases fit TRBD2. J was trimmed by 4 bases and V by 8 bases; bases with no gene match: 9. Germline V lookup: CDR1 KGHSH, CDR2 LQKENI. This CDR3 region has 14 residues. CDR3 DNA: TGTGCCAGCGACACCGGGACTAGCAGTTACGAGCAGTACTTC. Translating gives CASDTGTSSYEQYF.

This chain links TRBV7-9 with TRBJ2-5; 9 bases match TRBD2. The CDR3 is 15 amino acids. CDR1 SEHNR and CDR2 FQNEAQ come from the germline V gene (reference sequence). The J segment lost 3 bases and the V segment lost 1 base, leaving 3 bases of the junction unmatched. The CDR3 nucleotides are TGTGCCAGCAGCTTAGTAGCGGGAGATAAAGAGACCCAGTACTTC. Translated, it gives CASSLVAGDKETQYF.

This clone was seen just once. The chain links TRBV10-3 to TRBJ2-3; 8 positions match TRBD2. The CDR3 is 15 residues long. The trim removed 3 bases at V and 1 base at J, leaving 3 bases unmatched. The germline V gene has CDR1 ENHRY and CDR2 SYGVKD. This CDR3 is CAISDGRGGTDTQYF. CDR3 sequence (DNA): TGTGCCATCAGTGATGGGCGGGGGGGCACAGATACGCAGTATTTT.

Comments on this clone: The sample has other DNA sequences that encode this CDR3 too. The rearrangement joins TRBV9 to TRBJ2-7; 8 positions agree with TRBD2. V dropped 3 bases and J dropped 4; count of bases not matched to a gene: 3. Germline-derived CDR1 and CDR2 are SGDLS and YYNGEE. The CDR3 consists of 13 residues. The CDR3 DNA follows: TGTGCCAGCAGCGCCGGGGGGGCTTACGAGCAGTACTTC. Protein: CASSAGGAYEQYF.

The V and J genes are TRBV6-1 and TRBJ2-7, with 8 bases lining up with TRBD1. Germline-derived CDR1 and CDR2 are MNHNS and SASEGT. This CDR3 has 13 residues. Trimming at V came to 3 bases and at J to 5 bases, leaving 3 bases not matched to a gene. The CDR3 sequence is CASSEDRANEQYF. The CDR3 DNA sequence: TGTGCCAGCAGTGAGGACAGGGCCAACGAGCAGTACTTC.

This rearrangement joins TRBV6-1 to TRBJ1-3, with D possibly TRBD1 on 5 matching bases. The CDR3 has 11 residues. Germline assignment: CDR1 MNHNS and CDR2 SASEGT. The V end lost 0 bases, the J end lost 11 bases, and 5 bases lay between the germline ends. CDR3 DNA sequence: TGTGCCAGCAGTGAAGCGGGGGCCATATATTTT. Amino acids: CASSEAGAIYF.

This chain connects TRBV10-3 to TRBJ2-7; no clear D gene. V was pared by 7 bases and J by 4 bases, with 20 bases between. CDR1 is ENHRY and CDR2 is SYGVKD in the germline V gene. CDR3 size: 15 residues. The CDR3 loop reads CAITKEASTIYEQYF. CDR3 nucleotide sequence: TGTGCCATCACCAAAGAGGCTTCCACTATATACGAGCAGTACTTC.

The chain uses TRBV5-6 and TRBJ2-3; possible D gene TRBD2, 5 bases. The CDR3 runs to 13 residues. The germline V gene encodes CDR1 SGHDT and CDR2 YYEEEE. V was pared by 0 bases and J by 5 bases, with 7 bases between. Here the CDR3 DNA reads TGTGCCAGCAGCTTGGACCGGGGAGATACGCAGTATTTT. Translating it yields CASSLDRGDTQYF.

The chain recombines TRBV5-6 with TRBJ1-5; 9 bases align to TRBD1. Germline loops: CDR1 SGHDT, CDR2 YYEEEE. V shed 0 bases and J 2 bases; nucleotides not matched to a gene: 3. This CDR3 comprises 16 residues. CDR3 loop: CASSLGTGEGNQPQHF. The CDR3 DNA follows: TGTGCCAGCAGCTTGGGGACAGGGGAGGGCAATCAGCCCCAGCATTTT.

The rearrangement uses TRBV27 and TRBJ2-5; 11 bases align to TRBD2. CDR3 length: 15 amino acids. With 6 bases clipped from V and 3 bases from J, the junction kept 6 bases outside the gene matches. The germline gives CDR1 MNHEY, CDR2 SMNVEV (reference sequence). The CDR3 loop is CASRTTSGSEETQYF. In DNA, the CDR3 is TGTGCCAGCAGAACTACTAGCGGGAGTGAAGAGACCCAGTACTTC.

This clone was observed a few times. V and J are TRBV5-6 and TRBJ1-1, with D unclear. V gave up 0 bases and J gave up 7 bases, with 7 bases separating them. The CDR3 length is 12 residues. Germline-derived CDR1 and CDR2 are SGHDT and YYEEEE. The CDR3 region is CASSLATLEAFF. The CDR3 DNA reads as TGTGCCAGCAGCTTGGCCACTCTTGAAGCTTTCTTT.

The V call is TRBV9, the J call TRBJ2-7, with 8 bases identical to TRBD2. CDR1 SGDLS and CDR2 YYNGEE come from the germline V gene. This CDR3 region has 15 residues. V shed 2 bases, J shed 4 bases, and the junction held 8 bases outside the gene matches. CDR3 residues: CASSVSGSLLYEQYF. The DNA for the CDR3 is TGTGCCAGCAGCGTGAGCGGGAGCCTACTATACGAGCAGTACTTC.

The rearrangement links TRBV29-1 to TRBJ1-1; no definite D call. The length of the CDR3 is 11 residues. V was clipped by 4 bases and J by 7 bases, with 10 bases between them. In germline, CDR1 is SQVTM, CDR2 ANQGSEA. The CDR3 DNA follows: TGCAGCGTTGGGTCCCTAAATGAAGCTTTCTTT. It specifies CSVGSLNEAFF. Using reference TRBV29-1 and TRBJ1-1 for the parts outside the CDR3, the full variable domain is SAVISQKPSRDICQRGTSLTIQCQVDSQVTMMFWYRQQPGQSLTLIATANQGSEATYESGFVIDKFPISRPNLTFSTLTVSNMSPEDSSIYLCSVGSLNEAFFGQGTRLTVV.

The chain carries TRBV6-1 and TRBJ2-5; 8 bases are a match to TRBD1. J gave up 5 bases and V 6 bases, and 8 bases lay outside the gene matches. Germline values: CDR1 MNHNS, CDR2 SASEGT. The CDR3 is made up of 14 amino acids. Here the CDR3 DNA reads TGTGCCAGCAGGGGGTCAGGGGGCGGGGAGACCCAGTACTTC. It yields the protein CASRGSGGGETQYF.

This sequence joins TRBV5-1 and TRBJ1-4; D gene unclear. Deletions cut 0 bases from V and 2 bases from J, with 8 bases between. The CDR3 sequence is 15 residues long. CDR1 and CDR2 from the germline V gene are SGHRS and YFSETQ. CDR3 nucleotides: TGCGCCAGCAGCTTGGAAAGATTCACTAATGAAAAACTGTTTTTT. Translation: CASSLERFTNEKLFF.

The chain has TRBV2 and TRBJ1-1, with D hard to call. The CDR3 runs to 12 residues. V dropped 5 bases and J dropped 5 bases, with 9 bases sitting between them. Germline CDR1 reads SNHLY; CDR2 reads FYNNEI. The DNA for the CDR3 is TGTGCCAGCAGTTTGGGGTCGACTGAAGCTTTCTTT. Its protein is CASSLGSTEAFF. The full variable domain, in which reference TRBV2 and TRBJ1-1 provide the parts outside the CDR3, is EPEVTQTPSHQVTQMGQEVILRCVPISNHLYFYWYRQILGQKVEFLVSFYNNEISEKSEIFDDQFSVERPDGSNFTLKIRSTKLEDSAMYFCASSLGSTEAFFGQGTRLTVV.